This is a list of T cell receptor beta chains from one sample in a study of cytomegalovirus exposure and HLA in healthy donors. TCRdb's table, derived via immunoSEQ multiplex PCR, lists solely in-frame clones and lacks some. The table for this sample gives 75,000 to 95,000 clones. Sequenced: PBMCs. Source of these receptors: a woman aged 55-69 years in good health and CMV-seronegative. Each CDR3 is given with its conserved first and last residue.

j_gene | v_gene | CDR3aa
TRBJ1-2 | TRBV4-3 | CASSQDRGDGYTF
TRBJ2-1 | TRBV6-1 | CASRDRTSGNNEQFF
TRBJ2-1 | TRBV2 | CASKLERTVEQFF
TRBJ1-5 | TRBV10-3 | CAISEVTGWGQPQHF
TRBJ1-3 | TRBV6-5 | CASSYSSPGAGNTIYF
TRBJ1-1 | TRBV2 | CASSGERLNTEAFF
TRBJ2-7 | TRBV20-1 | CSARDSEQYF
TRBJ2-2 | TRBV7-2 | CASSLFGGQGLRAGELFF
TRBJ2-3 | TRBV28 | CASSKETSGKRGAVDTQYF
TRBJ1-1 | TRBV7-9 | CASSPTTRGATEAFF
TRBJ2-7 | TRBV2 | CASTAGDAYEQYF
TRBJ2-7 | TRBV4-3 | CASSQESRDNLYEQYF
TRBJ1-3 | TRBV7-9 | CASSLGAAEGSGNTIYF
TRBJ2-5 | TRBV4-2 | CASSQGPGIQETQYF
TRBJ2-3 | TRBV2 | CASRGLAGGPNTQYF
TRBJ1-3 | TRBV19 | CASSIGGTAGNTIYF
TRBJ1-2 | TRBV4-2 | CASSQESTDRGGYGYTF
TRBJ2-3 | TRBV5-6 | CASSLGGGSSDTQYF
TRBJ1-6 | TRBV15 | CATSRGTAYNSPLHF
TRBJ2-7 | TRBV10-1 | CASRGTGAPYEQYF
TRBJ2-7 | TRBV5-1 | CASSLVRGGTYEQYF
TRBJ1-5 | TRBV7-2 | CASSSRGAGDQPQHF
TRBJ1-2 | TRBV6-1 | CASSSEPQGRAHF